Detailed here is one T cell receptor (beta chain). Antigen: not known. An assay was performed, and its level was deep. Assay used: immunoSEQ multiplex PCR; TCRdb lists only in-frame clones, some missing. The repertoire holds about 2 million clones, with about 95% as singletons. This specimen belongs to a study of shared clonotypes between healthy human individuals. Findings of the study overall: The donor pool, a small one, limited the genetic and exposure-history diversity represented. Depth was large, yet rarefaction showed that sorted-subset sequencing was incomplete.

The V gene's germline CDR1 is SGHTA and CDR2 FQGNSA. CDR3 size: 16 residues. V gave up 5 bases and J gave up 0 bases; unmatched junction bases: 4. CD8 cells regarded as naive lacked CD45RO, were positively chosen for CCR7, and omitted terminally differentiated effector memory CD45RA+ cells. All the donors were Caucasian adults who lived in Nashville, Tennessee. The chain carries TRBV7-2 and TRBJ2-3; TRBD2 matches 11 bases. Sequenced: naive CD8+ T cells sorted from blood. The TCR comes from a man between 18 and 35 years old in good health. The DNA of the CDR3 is TGTGCCAGCAGCGAGGGACTAGCGGAGAGCACAGATACGCAGTATTTT. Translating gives CASSEGLAESTDTQYF.